This T cell receptor (beta chain) was recovered during a study of T cell repertoires in cytomegalovirus infection. As for the study in general: CMV infection and matching HLA type were both indicated by public TCR beta signatures. Study outcomes and limitations: Public TCR beta family frequency separated CMV-and-HLA carriers, including in an independent cohort. It was HLA-C-restricted CMV-specific TCR beta clonotypes that dominated the response ex vivo.

CDR3 length: 17 residues. The germline V and J ends were trimmed by 4 bases and 1 base, with 17 bases remaining between them. Germline CDR1 MDHEN, CDR2 SYDVKM. This clonotype came up many times. Its antigen is unidentified. MiXCR, run by TCRdb on the reads, gives a single entry per CDR3 protein. Of 630,000 or so distinct CDR3 sequences listed, approximately 24% are singletons. The specimen was CD8+ T cells from PBMCs. The rearrangement links TRBV28 to TRBJ1-5; no clear D gene. The sequence derives from a human donor in good health (CMV status not recorded). Some clones in this sample may be carry-over from other donors' samples. The CDR3 DNA follows: TGTGCCAGCAGTTCTTCCCTCTGGTGGCTAAGCAATCAGCCCCAGCATTTT. It encodes CASSSSLWWLSNQPQHF. Using reference TRBV28 and TRBJ1-5 for the parts outside the CDR3, the full variable domain is DVKVTQSSRYLVKRTGEKVFLECVQDMDHENMFWYRQDPGLGLRLIYFSYDVKMKEKGDIPEGYSVSREKKERFSLILESASTNQTSMYLCASSSSLWWLSNQPQHFGDGTRLSIL.